This record looks at one T cell receptor (beta chain) sequence and its context. The data originate from a study of T-cell memory formation after mild COVID-19. TCRdb used MiXCR to reprocess the 5' RACE reads, holding one entry per CDR3 protein. Of 70,000 to 100,000 distinct CDR3 sequences in the sample, roughly 15% were seen once. The length of the CDR3 is 15 residues. V trimming: 3 bases; J trimming: 2 bases; junction bases outside the gene matches: 5. Per germline, CDR1 SGHNT and CDR2 YYREEE (reference sequence). This clonotype originated in a man in his late teens or twenties who had mild COVID-19 (a few samples of this study predate the infection). Cell type and time point are not known. The chain is built from TRBV5-4 and TRBJ1-1; 9 bases are shared with TRBD1. Input material: PBMCs or a T cell subset sorted from them (not recorded which). The CDR3 reads CASSSGQGSNTEAFF. The CDR3 DNA reads as TGTGCCAGCAGCTCGGGACAGGGTTCAAACACTGAAGCTTTCTTT.